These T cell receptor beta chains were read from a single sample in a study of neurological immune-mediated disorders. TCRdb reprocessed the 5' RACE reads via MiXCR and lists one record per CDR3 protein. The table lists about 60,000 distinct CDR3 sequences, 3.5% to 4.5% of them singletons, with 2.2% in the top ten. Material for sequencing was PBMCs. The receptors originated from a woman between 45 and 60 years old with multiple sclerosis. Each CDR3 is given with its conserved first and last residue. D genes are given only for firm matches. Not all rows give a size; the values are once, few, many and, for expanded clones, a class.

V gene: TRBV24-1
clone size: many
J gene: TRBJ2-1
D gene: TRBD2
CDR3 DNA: TGTGCCACCAGTGAGCCTAGCGGGAGTGGAATAGATGAGCAGTTCTTC
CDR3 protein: CATSEPSGSGIDEQFF

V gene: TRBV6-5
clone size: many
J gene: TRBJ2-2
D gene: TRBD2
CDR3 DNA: TGTGCCAGCAGTTTGGGACTAGCGGGACTAGGCACCGGGGAGCTGTTTTTT
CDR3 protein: CASSLGLAGLGTGELFF

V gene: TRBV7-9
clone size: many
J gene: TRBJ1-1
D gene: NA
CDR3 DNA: TGTGCCAGCAGCCTGGACGTAATGAACACTGAAGCTTTCTTT
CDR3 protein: CASSLDVMNTEAFF

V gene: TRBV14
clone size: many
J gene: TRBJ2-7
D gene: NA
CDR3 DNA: TGTGCCAGCAGCCAAGTGACAGGCGGGTACGAGCAGTACTTC
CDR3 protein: CASSQVTGGYEQYF

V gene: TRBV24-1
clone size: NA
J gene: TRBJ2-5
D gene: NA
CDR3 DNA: TGTGCCACCAGTGAATCCGGGATGGGAGAGACCCAGTACTTC
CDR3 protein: CATSESGMGETQYF

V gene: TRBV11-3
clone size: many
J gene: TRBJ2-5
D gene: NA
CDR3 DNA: TGTGCCAGCAGCTTCGGGGGTGAGACCCAGTACTTC
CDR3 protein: CASSFGGETQYF

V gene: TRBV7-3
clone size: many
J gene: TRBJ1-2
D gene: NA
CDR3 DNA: TGTGCCAGCAGCTTAACTCACAGGGCTAACTATGGCTACACCTTC
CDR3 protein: CASSLTHRANYGYTF

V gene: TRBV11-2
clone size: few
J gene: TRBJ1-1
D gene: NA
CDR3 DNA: TGTGCCAGCAGCTTAATTGGGGAAACTGAAGCTTTCTTT
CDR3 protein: CASSLIGETEAFF

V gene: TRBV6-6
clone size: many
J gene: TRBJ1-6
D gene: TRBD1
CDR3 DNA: TGTGCCAGCACCATAGAAGGGACAGTAGGTTCACCCCTCCACTTT
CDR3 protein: CASTIEGTVGSPLHF

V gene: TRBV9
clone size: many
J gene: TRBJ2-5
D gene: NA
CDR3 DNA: TGTGCCAGCAGCGCCCATATGGGAGGTGGGGAGACCCAGTACTTC
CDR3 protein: CASSAHMGGGETQYF

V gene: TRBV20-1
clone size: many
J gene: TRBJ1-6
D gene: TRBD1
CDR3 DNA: TGCAGTGCTTCCTCCGGGACAGGAAATTCACCCCTCCACTTT
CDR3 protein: CSASSGTGNSPLHF

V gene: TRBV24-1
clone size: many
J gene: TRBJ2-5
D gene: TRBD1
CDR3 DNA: TGTGCCACCAGTGATTCCGACAGGGGAGATCGAGAGACCCAGTACTTC
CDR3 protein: CATSDSDRGDRETQYF

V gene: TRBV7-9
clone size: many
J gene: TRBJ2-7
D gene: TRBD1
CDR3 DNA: TGTGCCAGCAGCCAGGGACAGCTCTCTCCCGAGCAGTACTTC
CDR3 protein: CASSQGQLSPEQYF

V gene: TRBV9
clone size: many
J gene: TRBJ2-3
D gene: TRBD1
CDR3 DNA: TGTGCCAGCAGCGTGAGACAGGGTCCAGATACGCAGTATTTT
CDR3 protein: CASSVRQGPDTQYF

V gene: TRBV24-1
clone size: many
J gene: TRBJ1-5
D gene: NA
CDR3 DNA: TGTGCCACCAGTGATGGTTATCAGCCCCAGCATTTT
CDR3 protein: CATSDGYQPQHF

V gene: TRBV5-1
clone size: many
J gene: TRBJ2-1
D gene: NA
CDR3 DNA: TGCGCCAGCAGCTTAACTAGCCTCGGATACAATGAGCAGTTCTTC
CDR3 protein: CASSLTSLGYNEQFF

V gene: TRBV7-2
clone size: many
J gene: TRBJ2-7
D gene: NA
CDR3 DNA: TGTGCCAGCACCCCGGACAAGTACGAGCAGTACTTC
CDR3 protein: CASTPDKYEQYF

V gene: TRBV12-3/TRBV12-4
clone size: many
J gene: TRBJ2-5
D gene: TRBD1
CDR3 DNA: TGTGCCAGCAGCCCAGGGGGTGGCCAGACCCAGTACTTC
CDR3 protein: CASSPGGGQTQYF

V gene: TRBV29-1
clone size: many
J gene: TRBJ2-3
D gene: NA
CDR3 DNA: TGCAGCGTTGAAATCCAGCAGCCAACAGATACGCAGTATTTT
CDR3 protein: CSVEIQQPTDTQYF

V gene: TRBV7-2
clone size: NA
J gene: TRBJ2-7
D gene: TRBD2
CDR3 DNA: TGTGCCAGCAGCCGTAGGGTTAGCGGGAGGTCCTACGAGCAGTACTTC
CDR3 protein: CASSRRVSGRSYEQYF

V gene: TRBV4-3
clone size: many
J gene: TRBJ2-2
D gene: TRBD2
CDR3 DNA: TGCGCCAGCAGCCGCGGGAGGAACACCGGGGAGCTGTTTTTT
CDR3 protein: CASSRGRNTGELFF

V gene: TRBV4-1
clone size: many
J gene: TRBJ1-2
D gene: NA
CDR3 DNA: TGCGCCAGCAGCCAACCCCCATCGGTGGGGTCAAATGGCTACACCTTC
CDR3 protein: CASSQPPSVGSNGYTF

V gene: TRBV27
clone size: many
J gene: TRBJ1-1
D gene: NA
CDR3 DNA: TGTGCCAGCAGTTCCGAAGACGGGGCGGGAAGAGCTTTCTTT
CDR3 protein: CASSSEDGAGRAFF

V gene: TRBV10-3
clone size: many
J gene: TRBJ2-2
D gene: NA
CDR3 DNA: TGTGCCATCAGCCTAGCCCGACAGGTTGGCACCGGGGAGCTGTTTTTT
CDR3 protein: CAISLARQVGTGELFF